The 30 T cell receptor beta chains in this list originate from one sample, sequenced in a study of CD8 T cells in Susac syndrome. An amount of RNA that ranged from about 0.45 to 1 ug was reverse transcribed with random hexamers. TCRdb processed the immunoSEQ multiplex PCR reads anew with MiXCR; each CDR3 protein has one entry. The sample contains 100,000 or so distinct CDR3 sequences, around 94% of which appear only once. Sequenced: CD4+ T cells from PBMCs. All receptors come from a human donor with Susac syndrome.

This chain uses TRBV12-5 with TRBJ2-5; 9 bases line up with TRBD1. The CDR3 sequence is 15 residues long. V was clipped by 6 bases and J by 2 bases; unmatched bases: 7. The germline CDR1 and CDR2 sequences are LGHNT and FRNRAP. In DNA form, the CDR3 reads TGTGCTAGTGGCCCGCAGACAGGGGGGCAAGAGACCCAGTACTTC. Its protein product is CASGPQTGGQETQYF.

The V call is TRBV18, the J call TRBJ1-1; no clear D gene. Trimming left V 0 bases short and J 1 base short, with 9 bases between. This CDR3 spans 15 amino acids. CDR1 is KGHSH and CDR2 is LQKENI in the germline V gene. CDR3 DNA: TGTGCCAGCTCACCACCAAGCCACGGGAACACTGAAGCTTTCTTT. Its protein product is CASSPPSHGNTEAFF.

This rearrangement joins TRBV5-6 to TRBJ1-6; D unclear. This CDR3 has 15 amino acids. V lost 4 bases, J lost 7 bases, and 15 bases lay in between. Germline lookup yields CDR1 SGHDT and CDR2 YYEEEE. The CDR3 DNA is TGTGCCAGCAGCAGCGGGCCTCTACTCAATTCACCCCTCCACTTT. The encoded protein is CASSSGPLLNSPLHF.

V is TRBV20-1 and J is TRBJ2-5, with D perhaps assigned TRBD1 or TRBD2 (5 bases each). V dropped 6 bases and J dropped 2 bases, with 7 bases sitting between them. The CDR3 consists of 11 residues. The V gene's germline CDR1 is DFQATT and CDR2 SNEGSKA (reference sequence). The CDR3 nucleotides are TGCAGTGCGGGGGTTCAAGAGACCCAGTACTTC. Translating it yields CSAGVQETQYF.

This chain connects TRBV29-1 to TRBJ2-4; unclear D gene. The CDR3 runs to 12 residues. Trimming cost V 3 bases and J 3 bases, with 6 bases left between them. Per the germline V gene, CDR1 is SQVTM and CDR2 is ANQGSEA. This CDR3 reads CSVETDKNIQYF. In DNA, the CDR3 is TGCAGCGTTGAGACCGACAAAAACATTCAGTACTTC.

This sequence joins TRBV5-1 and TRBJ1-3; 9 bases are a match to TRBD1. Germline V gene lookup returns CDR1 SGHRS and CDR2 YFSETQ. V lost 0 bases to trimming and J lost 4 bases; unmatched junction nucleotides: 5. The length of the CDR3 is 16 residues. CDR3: CASSLAGTGPGNTIYF. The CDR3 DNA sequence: TGCGCCAGCAGCTTGGCCGGGACAGGGCCAGGAAACACCATATATTTT.

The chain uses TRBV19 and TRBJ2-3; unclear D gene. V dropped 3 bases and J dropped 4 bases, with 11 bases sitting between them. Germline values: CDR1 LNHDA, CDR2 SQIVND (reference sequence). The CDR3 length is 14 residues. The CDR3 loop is CASSISGVPDTQYF. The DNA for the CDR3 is TGTGCCAGTAGTATTTCAGGTGTGCCAGATACGCAGTATTTT.

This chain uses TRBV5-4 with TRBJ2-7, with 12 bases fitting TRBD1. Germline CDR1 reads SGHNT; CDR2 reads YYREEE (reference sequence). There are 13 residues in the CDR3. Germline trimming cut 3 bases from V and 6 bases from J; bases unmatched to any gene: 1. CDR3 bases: TGTGCCAGCAGCTGGGACAGGGGGCGCGAGCAGTACTTC. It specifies CASSWDRGREQYF.

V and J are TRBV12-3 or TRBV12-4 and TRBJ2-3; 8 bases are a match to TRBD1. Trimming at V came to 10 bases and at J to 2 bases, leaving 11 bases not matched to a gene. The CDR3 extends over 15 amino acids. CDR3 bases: TGTGCCACCCACCTGCGACAGGGGCACACAGATACGCAGTATTTT. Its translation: CATHLRQGHTDTQYF.

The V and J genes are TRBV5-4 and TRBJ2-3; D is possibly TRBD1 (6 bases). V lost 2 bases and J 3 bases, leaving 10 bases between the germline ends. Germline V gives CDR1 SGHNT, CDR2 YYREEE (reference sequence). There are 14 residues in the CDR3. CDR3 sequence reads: CASSFPGVTDTQYF. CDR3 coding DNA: TGTGCCAGCAGCTTTCCAGGGGTGACAGATACGCAGTATTTT.

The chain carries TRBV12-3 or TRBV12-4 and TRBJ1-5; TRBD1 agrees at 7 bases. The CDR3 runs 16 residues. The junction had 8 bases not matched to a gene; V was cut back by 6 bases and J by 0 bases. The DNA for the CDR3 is TGTGCCAGCAGACGGACAGGAGCAGTTAGCAATCAGCCCCAGCATTTT. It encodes CASRRTGAVSNQPQHF.

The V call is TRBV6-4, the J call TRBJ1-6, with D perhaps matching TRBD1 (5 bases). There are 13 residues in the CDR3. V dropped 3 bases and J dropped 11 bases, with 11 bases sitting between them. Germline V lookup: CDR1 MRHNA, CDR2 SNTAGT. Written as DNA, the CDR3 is TGTGCCAGCAGTGATGGGGCTGGAGCACCCCTCCACTTT. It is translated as CASSDGAGAPLHF.

This chain's CDR3 is CATSDLGQGQSFNEQFF. The CDR3 DNA follows: TGTGCCACCAGTGATTTGGGCCAGGGGCAGTCTTTCAATGAGCAGTTCTTC. The chain joins TRBV24-1 to TRBJ2-1, with D tentatively TRBD1 (6 bases). This CDR3 spans 17 amino acids. From germline, CDR1 is KGHDR and CDR2 SFDVKD. V was pared by 0 bases and J by 6 bases, with 17 bases between.

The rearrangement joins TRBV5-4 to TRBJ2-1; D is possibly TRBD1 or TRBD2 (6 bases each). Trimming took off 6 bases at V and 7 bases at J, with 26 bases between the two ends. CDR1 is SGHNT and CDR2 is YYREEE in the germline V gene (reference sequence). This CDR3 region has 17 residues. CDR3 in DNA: TGTGCCAGCACCATTGCTGGGGGCCGGCGGGGTCGAAATGAGCAGTTCTTC. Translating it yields CASTIAGGRRGRNEQFF.

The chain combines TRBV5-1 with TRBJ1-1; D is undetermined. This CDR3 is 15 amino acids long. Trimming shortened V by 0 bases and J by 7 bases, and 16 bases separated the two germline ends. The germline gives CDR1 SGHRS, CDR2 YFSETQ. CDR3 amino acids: CASSLGPGMHGEAFF. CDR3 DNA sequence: TGCGCCAGCAGCTTGGGGCCGGGGATGCATGGTGAAGCTTTCTTT.

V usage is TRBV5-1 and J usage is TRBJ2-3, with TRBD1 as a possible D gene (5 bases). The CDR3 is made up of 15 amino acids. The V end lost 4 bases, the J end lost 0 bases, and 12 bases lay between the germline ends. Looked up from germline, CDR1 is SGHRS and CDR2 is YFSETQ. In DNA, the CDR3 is TGCGCCAGCAGCCAAGACAGTTTCAGCACAGATACGCAGTATTTT. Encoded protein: CASSQDSFSTDTQYF. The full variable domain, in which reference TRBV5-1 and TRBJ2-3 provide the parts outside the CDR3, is KAGVTQTPRYLIKTRGQQVTLSCSPISGHRSVSWYQQTPGQGLQFLFEYFSETQRNKGNFPGRFSGRQFSNSRSEMNVSTLELGDSALYLCASSQDSFSTDTQYFGPGTRLTVL.

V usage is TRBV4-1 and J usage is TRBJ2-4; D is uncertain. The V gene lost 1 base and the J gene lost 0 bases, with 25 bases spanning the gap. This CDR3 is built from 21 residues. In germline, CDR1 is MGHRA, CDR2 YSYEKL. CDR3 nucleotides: TGCGCCAGCAGCCAAGGGGCGGTTGGTGGACGCCAACCTTTAGCCAAAAACATTCAGTACTTC. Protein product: CASSQGAVGGRQPLAKNIQYF.

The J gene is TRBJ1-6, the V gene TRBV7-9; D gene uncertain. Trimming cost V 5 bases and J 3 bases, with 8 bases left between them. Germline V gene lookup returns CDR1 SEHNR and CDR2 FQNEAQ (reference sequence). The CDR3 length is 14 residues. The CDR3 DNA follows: TGTGCCAGCAGCCCGGACGGCTATAATTCACCCCTCCACTTT. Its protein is CASSPDGYNSPLHF.

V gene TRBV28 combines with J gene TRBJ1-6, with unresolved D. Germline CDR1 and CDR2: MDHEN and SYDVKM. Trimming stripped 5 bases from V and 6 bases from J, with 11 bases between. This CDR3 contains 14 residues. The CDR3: CASSPSQSNSPLHF. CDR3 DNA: TGTGCCAGCAGTCCCTCCCAAAGTAATTCACCCCTCCACTTT.

In DNA form, the CDR3 reads TGTGCCAGCAGTCCCTCGGGGAATCAGCCCCAGCATTTT. This encodes CASSPSGNQPQHF. V usage is TRBV27 and J usage is TRBJ1-5; D not certain. V gave up 5 bases and J gave up 4 bases, with 9 bases separating them. Germline V gives CDR1 MNHEY, CDR2 SMNVEV (reference sequence). The CDR3 spans 13 residues.

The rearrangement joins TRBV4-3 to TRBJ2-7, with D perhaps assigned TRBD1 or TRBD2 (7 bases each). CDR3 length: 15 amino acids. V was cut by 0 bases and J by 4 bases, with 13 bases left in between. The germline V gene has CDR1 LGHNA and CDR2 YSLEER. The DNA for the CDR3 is TGCGCCAGCAGCCAAGATGCCAGGGGGGGGTACGAGCAGTACTTC. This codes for CASSQDARGGYEQYF.

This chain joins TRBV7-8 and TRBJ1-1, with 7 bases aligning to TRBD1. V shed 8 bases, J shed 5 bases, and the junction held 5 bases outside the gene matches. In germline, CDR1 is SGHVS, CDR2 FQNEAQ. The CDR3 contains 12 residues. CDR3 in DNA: TGTGCCAGCGGCTACAGGGGAACTGAAGCTTTCTTT. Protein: CASGYRGTEAFF.

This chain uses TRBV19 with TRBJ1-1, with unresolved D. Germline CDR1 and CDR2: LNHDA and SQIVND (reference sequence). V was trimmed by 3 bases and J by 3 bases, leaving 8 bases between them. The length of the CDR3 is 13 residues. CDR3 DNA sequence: TGTGCCAGTAGTATGTGGGATGACACTGAAGCTTTCTTT. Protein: CASSMWDDTEAFF.

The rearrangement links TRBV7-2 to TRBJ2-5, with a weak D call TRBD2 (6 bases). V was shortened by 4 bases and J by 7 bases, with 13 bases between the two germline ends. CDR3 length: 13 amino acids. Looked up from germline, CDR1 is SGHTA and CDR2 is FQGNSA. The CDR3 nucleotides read TGTGCCAGCAGCTGGAGACTGGAGGGGACCCAGTACTTC. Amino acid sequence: CASSWRLEGTQYF.

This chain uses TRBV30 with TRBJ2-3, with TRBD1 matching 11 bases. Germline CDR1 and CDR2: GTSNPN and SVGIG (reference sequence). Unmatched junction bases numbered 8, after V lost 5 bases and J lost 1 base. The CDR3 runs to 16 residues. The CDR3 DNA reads TGTGCCTGGGGTAAAGGGACAGGGGGAGGCACAGATACGCAGTATTTT. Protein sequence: CAWGKGTGGGTDTQYF.

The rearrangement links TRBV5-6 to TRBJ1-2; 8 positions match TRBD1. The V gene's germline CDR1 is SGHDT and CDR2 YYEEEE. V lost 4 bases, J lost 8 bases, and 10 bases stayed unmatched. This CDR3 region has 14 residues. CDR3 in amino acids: CASSPSGGSRGYTF. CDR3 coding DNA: TGTGCCAGCAGCCCATCAGGGGGCTCTCGGGGCTACACCTTC.

CDR3 bases: TGCGCCAGCAGCCAAGTGTTAGCGGGGGTGCACACAGATACGCAGTATTTT. Amino acids: CASSQVLAGVHTDTQYF. The V and J genes are TRBV4-1 and TRBJ2-3; 9 nucleotides align to TRBD2. The CDR3 spans 17 residues. The germline V gene encodes CDR1 MGHRA and CDR2 YSYEKL. J was trimmed by 2 bases and V by 1 base; bases with no gene match: 7.

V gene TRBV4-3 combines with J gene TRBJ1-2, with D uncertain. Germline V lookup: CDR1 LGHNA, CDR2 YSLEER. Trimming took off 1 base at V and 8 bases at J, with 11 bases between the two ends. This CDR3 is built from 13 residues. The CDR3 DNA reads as TGCGCCAGCAGCCAAGGAGCGTACGGGGGCTACACCTTC. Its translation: CASSQGAYGGYTF.

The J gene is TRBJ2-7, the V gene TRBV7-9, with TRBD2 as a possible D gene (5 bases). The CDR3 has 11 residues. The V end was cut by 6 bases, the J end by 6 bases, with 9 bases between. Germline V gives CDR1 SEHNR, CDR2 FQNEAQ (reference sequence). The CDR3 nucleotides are TGTGCCAGCAGGTACGAGGGCGAGCAGTACTTC. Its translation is CASRYEGEQYF.

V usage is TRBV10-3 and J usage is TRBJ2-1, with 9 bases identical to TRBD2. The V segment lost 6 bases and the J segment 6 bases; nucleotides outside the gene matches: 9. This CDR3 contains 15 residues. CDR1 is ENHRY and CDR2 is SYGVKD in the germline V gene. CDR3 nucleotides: TGTGCCATCAGGAGGGCGGGGGGGCCAGGCAATGAGCAGTTCTTC. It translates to CAIRRAGGPGNEQFF.